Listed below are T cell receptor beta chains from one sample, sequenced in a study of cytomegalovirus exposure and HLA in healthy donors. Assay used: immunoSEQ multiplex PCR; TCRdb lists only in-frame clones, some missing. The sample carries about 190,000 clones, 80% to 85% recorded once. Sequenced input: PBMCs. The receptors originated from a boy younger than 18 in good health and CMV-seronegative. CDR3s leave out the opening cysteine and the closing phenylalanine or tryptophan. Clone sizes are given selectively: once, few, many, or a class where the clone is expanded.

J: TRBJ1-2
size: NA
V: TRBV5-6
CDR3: ASSLASGNYGYT

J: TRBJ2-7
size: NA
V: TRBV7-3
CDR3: ASSLAGGTSYEQY

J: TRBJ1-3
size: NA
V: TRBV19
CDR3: ASKMTGGGNTIY

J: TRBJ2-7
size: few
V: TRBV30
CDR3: AWSGSAYEQY

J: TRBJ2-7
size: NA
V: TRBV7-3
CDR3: ASSLGTGSEQY

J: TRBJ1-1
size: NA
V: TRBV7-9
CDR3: ASSSPGGRTEAF

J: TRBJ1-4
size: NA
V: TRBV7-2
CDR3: ASSLGGNEKLF

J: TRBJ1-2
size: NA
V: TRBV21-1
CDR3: ATGSAQGNPYGYT

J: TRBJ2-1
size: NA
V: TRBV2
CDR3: ASSEAPFRGNEQF

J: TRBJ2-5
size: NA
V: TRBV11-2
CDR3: ASSFRTSGGPRETQY

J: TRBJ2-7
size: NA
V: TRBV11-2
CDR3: ASSPTGSHYEQY

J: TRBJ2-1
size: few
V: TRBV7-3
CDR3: ASSSDVAGGHNEQF

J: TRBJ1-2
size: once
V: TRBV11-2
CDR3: ASSPGKGYT